Presented here are 20 T cell receptor beta chains from one specimen sequenced in a study of T cells in Graves' hyperthyroidism and ophthalmopathy (dated by TCRdb to 2018 to 2020). To prepare the library, multiplex PCR was applied. Sequencing took place on an Illumina HiSeq 2000. Amplification of TCR beta CDR3 regions was carried out from RNA transcripts. The TCR CDR3 was subjected to a first round of RT-PCR using the HTBI primer set and the Qiagen OneStep RT-PCR kit. The raw public reads went through TCRdb reprocessing: fastp at Q25, MiXCR clone calling, in-frame beta chains kept. One record per CDR3 amino acid sequence lists the most common genes and DNA. The sample yields approximately 640,000 distinct CDR3 sequences; just under 45% were counted once. 6.5% to 9% of the sample rests with the top ten. Sequences were obtained from peripheral blood or thyroid tissue (not recorded which). The receptors were gathered from an adult man with Graves' disease, either hyperthyroidism or ophthalmopathy (not recorded which).

The genes are TRBV7-8 and TRBJ2-7; D perhaps matches TRBD1 (7 bases). Germline CDR1 is SGHVS and CDR2 is FQNEAQ. V gave up 11 bases and J gave up 4 bases, with 15 bases separating them. The CDR3 consists of 12 residues. The CDR3 spells CAWSQGGYEQYF. CDR3 DNA sequence: TGTGCCTGGAGCCAGGGGGGTTACGAGCAGTACTTC.

This clonotype has a handful of counts. The chain couples TRBV10-3 to TRBJ1-2; maybe TRBD1 (5 bases). The CDR3 is made up of 14 amino acids. The V gene lost 10 bases and the J gene lost 4 bases, with 19 bases spanning the gap. The germline gives CDR1 ENHRY, CDR2 SYGVKD. The CDR3 region is CASTEGPGGYGYTF. The CDR3 DNA sequence: TGTGCCAGCACTGAGGGACCCGGAGGCTATGGCTACACCTTC.

The V call is TRBV2, the J call TRBJ2-2; 8 bases agree with TRBD1. The CDR3 loop spans 18 amino acids. Unmatched junction bases numbered 12, after V lost 1 base and J lost 5 bases. The germline V gene encodes CDR1 SNHLY and CDR2 FYNNEI. CDR3 DNA sequence: TGTGCCAGCAGTGAAGATAGTAGTGTACAGGGGGGAACCGGGGAGCTGTTTTTT. Amino acids: CASSEDSSVQGGTGELFF. Combining the CDR3 with reference TRBV2 and TRBJ2-2 gives the whole variable domain EPEVTQTPSHQVTQMGQEVILRCVPISNHLYFYWYRQILGQKVEFLVSFYNNEISEKSEIFDDQFSVERPDGSNFTLKIRSTKLEDSAMYFCASSEDSSVQGGTGELFFGEGSRLTVL.

This chain joins TRBV2 and TRBJ1-1, with D unclear. CDR3 length: 13 amino acids. V lost 7 bases, J lost 0 bases, and 9 bases lay in between. The V gene's germline CDR1 is SNHLY and CDR2 FYNNEI. The chain's CDR3 is CASNAGVNTEAFF. In nucleotides, the CDR3 is TGTGCCAGCAATGCAGGAGTGAACACTGAAGCTTTCTTT.

The chain employs TRBV3-1 and TRBJ1-1; D gene unclear. This CDR3 contains 13 residues. V lost 4 bases to trimming and J lost 3 bases, with 9 bases between them. The germline CDR1 and CDR2 sequences are LGHDT and YNNKEL (reference sequence). The CDR3 coding sequence is TGTGCCAGCAGCCTTGTCGTGGACACTGAAGCTTTCTTT. This gives the protein CASSLVVDTEAFF.

This clonotype was counted at least ten times. The chain recombines TRBV6-1 with TRBJ1-2; D is undetermined. The CDR3 covers 12 residues. The ends were cut back, 1 base at V and 4 bases at J, with 4 bases in the middle. Germline V gene data show CDR1 as MNHNS and CDR2 as SASEGT. CDR3 residues: CASSEGLYGYTF. CDR3 DNA: TGTGCCAGCAGTGAAGGACTCTATGGCTACACCTTC.

This clonotype was observed a few times. The rearrangement uses TRBV7-9 and TRBJ1-2, with no clear D. Germline assignment: CDR1 SEHNR and CDR2 FQNEAQ (reference sequence). There are 14 residues in the CDR3. Trimming removed 3 bases at V and 4 bases at J, with 12 bases between. For the CDR3, the DNA is TGTGCCAGCAGCTTGGAGAGTACGGTCTATGGCTACACCTTC. Translated: CASSLESTVYGYTF.

There are many counts of this clonotype. The genes are TRBV24-1 and TRBJ1-5; D call uncertain. V was clipped by 1 base and J by 3 bases, with 9 bases between them. This CDR3 comprises 15 residues. Germline V gives CDR1 KGHDR, CDR2 SFDVKD. The CDR3, as DNA: TGTGCCACCAGTGATTTATCCGGGCCCAATCAGCCCCAGCATTTT. Translated: CATSDLSGPNQPQHF.

The chain has TRBV10-3 and TRBJ1-2, with a possible D match to TRBD1 (6 bases). The V end was cut by 7 bases, the J end by 4 bases, with 25 bases between. CDR1 is ENHRY and CDR2 is SYGVKD in the germline V gene. CDR3 size: 17 residues. The CDR3 coding sequence is TGTGCCATCACCTCAAACCCGATCCCGCGACAGGTCTATGGCTACACCTTC. This translates into CAITSNPIPRQVYGYTF.

Points on this clonotype: A much larger clonotype is one base distant, so this may be a read error. The chain links TRBV12-3 or TRBV12-4 to TRBJ1-2, with D uncertain. The V end was cut by 0 bases, the J end by 3 bases, with 11 bases between. The CDR3 spans 15 residues. The CDR3 DNA reads as TGTGCCAGCAGTTTAGCGGCGCTACGGCACTATGGCTACACCTTC. Protein sequence: CASSLAALRHYGYTF.

Turning to this clonotype: A much more abundant neighbour one base away suggests this may be a read error. The V gene is TRBV12-3 or TRBV12-4, the J gene TRBJ2-5, with no clear D. This CDR3 region has 13 residues. CDR3 sequence (DNA): TGTGCCAGCAGTCCGGACGGAAGAGAGACCAAGTACTTC. It encodes CASSPDGRETKYF.

V usage is TRBV2 and J usage is TRBJ2-7; 7 bases align to TRBD1. This CDR3 is 15 amino acids long. V dropped 5 bases and J dropped 3; count of bases not matched to a gene: 10. CDR1 and CDR2 from the germline V gene are SNHLY and FYNNEI. The CDR3 is CASSYGTDYLYEQYF. The CDR3, as DNA: TGTGCCAGCAGTTACGGGACAGACTATCTCTACGAGCAGTACTTC.

Concerning this clonotype itself: The limits of the CDR3 on the DNA are not certain, so only TCRdb's listed CDR3 is given. This rearrangement joins TRBV2 to TRBJ2-2; the table calls TRBD2, which could not be checked here. The CDR3 numbers 15 amino acids, ends counted. CDR1 SNHLY and CDR2 FYNNEI come from the germline V gene. CDR3 loop: CASRPSGRAPGSCFF.

The gene calls are TRBV20-1 and TRBJ1-6; perhaps TRBD1 as D (5 bases). V was shortened by 1 base and J by 0 bases, with 10 bases between the two germline ends. Germline V lookup: CDR1 DFQATT, CDR2 SNEGSKA (reference sequence). The CDR3 is made up of 16 amino acids. This CDR3 is CSARVPGSSYNSPLHF. CDR3 nucleotides: TGCAGTGCTAGAGTGCCAGGGAGCTCCTATAATTCACCCCTCCACTTT.

This clonotype has just a few counts. The CDR3 region is CASSLTGTSGHYEQYF. The CDR3 DNA is TGTGCCAGCAGCTTAACCGGGACTAGCGGCCATTACGAGCAGTACTTC. This chain uses TRBV7-2 with TRBJ2-7; 11 nucleotides match TRBD2. There are 16 residues in the CDR3. V gave up 2 bases and J gave up 4 bases; unmatched junction bases: 7. Germline assignment: CDR1 SGHTA and CDR2 FQGNSA.

This clonotype was observed a few times. This chain joins TRBV7-8 and TRBJ1-1; D remains ambiguous. The germline gives CDR1 SGHVS, CDR2 FQNEAQ. Trimming took 1 base from V and 6 from J, leaving 12 bases between them. The CDR3 is made up of 14 amino acids. CDR3 amino acids: CASSLELRDSEAFF. The CDR3 DNA reads TGTGCCAGCAGCTTAGAACTGCGGGATTCTGAAGCTTTCTTT.

This clonotype has more than one count but fewer than ten. The chain uses TRBV6-5 and TRBJ1-4, with a possible D match to TRBD1 (5 bases). CDR3 size: 14 residues. Trimming removed 5 bases from V and 5 bases from J, with 12 bases in between. Germline V CDR1 and CDR2: MNHEY, SVGAGI. The CDR3 region is CASSESGRNEKLFF. As DNA, the CDR3 is TGTGCCAGCAGTGAATCAGGGAGGAATGAAAAACTGTTTTTT.

This sequence joins TRBV29-1 and TRBJ1-2; 9 bases agree with TRBD1. V dropped 7 bases and J dropped 6; count of bases not matched to a gene: 6. Germline V CDR1 and CDR2: SQVTM, ANQGSEA. CDR3 length: 12 residues. The chain's CDR3 is CSGGQGSDGYTF. In nucleotides, the CDR3 is TGCAGCGGGGGACAGGGATCAGATGGCTACACCTTC.

This clonotype was counted between two and nine times. The chain employs TRBV5-1 and TRBJ2-7; no reliable D call. The CDR3 has 12 amino acids. The V end was cut by 2 bases, the J end by 5 bases, with 8 bases between. CDR1 is SGHRS, CDR2 YFSETQ, per germline. In nucleotides, the CDR3 is TGCGCCAGCAGCTTTACGGCGGACGAGCAGTACTTC. It encodes CASSFTADEQYF. Full variable domain (outside the CDR3, taken from reference TRBV5-1 and TRBJ2-7): KAGVTQTPRYLIKTRGQQVTLSCSPISGHRSVSWYQQTPGQGLQFLFEYFSETQRNKGNFPGRFSGRQFSNSRSEMNVSTLELGDSALYLCASSFTADEQYFGPGTRLTVT.

The chain recombines TRBV6-5 with TRBJ1-1; no firm D call. CDR1 and CDR2 (germline): MNHEY, SVGAGI. The CDR3 is 16 amino acids. V was shortened by 0 bases and J by 0 bases, with 11 bases between the two germline ends. The CDR3 DNA sequence: TGTGCCAGCAGTTACTCTTTTGCAGATATGAACACTGAAGCTTTCTTT. It codes for CASSYSFADMNTEAFF.